This T cell receptor (beta chain) was captured in a study of T cell responses to AZD1222 COVID-19 vaccine. Data came from immunoSEQ multiplex PCR; TCRdb stores just in-frame clones and leaves some out. Of fewer than 120,000 clones detected, 87% appear once; the ten largest clones hold about 3.3%. Sample: peripheral blood, taken on day 0 of AZD1222 vaccination. This clonotype was obtained from an adult in good health.

CDR3 loop: CASSLGGQGVYGYTF. For the CDR3, the DNA is TGTGCCAGCAGTTTAGGGGGCCAGGGGGTCTATGGCTACACCTTC. The V and J genes are TRBV28 and TRBJ1-2; 7 bases agree with TRBD1. The CDR3 is 15 residues long. J lost 4 bases, V lost 2 bases, and 7 bases had no gene match. Per germline, CDR1 MDHEN and CDR2 SYDVKM.